The 9 T cell receptor beta chains given below trace back to one sample, sequenced in a study of T cells in tuberculosis. Profiling relied on immunoSEQ multiplex PCR, and the TCRdb table lists in-frame clones only, not all of them. The data contain 38,000 or so clones, approximately 95% of them singletons. Sequenced input: PBMCs. The receptors come from a donor aged 10-35 years with latent tuberculosis or without tuberculosis infection.

The chain uses TRBV30 and TRBJ1-2, with 12 positions matching TRBD1. The CDR3 contains 14 residues. Germline V gene data show CDR1 as GTSNPN and CDR2 as SVGIG (reference sequence). V trimming: 3 bases; J trimming: 3 bases; junction bases outside the gene matches: 2. DNA for the CDR3: TGTGCCTGGAGGGGGACAGGGGGCGACTATGGCTACACCTTC. It translates to CAWRGTGGDYGYTF.

This chain uses TRBV19 with TRBJ1-1; 7 nucleotides line up with TRBD1. CDR3 length: 18 residues. From germline, CDR1 is LNHDA and CDR2 SQIVND (reference sequence). V lost 4 bases to trimming and J lost 0 bases; unmatched junction nucleotides: 14. In DNA form, the CDR3 reads TGTGCCAGTAGTACTTACGACAGGGCCCAATTCATGAACACTGAAGCTTTCTTT. Protein product: CASSTYDRAQFMNTEAFF.

The gene calls are TRBV7-8 and TRBJ1-5; D is ambiguous. Trimming shortened V by 2 bases and J by 5 bases, and 19 bases separated the two germline ends. CDR1 is SGHVS and CDR2 is FQNEAQ in the germline V gene. The CDR3 is 17 amino acids. The CDR3 region is CASSLSQPGGLHQPQHF. CDR3 DNA: TGTGCCAGCAGCTTATCCCAACCGGGAGGGTTGCATCAGCCCCAGCATTTT.

The rearrangement joins TRBV29-1 to TRBJ2-1; TRBD2 agrees at 7 bases. J gave up 8 bases and V 6 bases, and 16 bases lay outside the gene matches. CDR3 size: 15 residues. Germline V gene sequence: CDR1 SQVTM, CDR2 ANQGSEA. The CDR3, as DNA: TGCAGCGTGAGCCGACCGGGGCAGGGAGGGGATGAGCAGTTCTTC. This translates into CSVSRPGQGGDEQFF.

This clone showed up just once. V and J are TRBV2 and TRBJ2-1; 7 bases line up with TRBD2. Germline trimming cut 6 bases from V and 0 bases from J; bases unmatched to any gene: 5. The CDR3 extends over 15 amino acids. CDR1 and CDR2 from the germline V gene are SNHLY and FYNNEI. The CDR3 reads CASSGAGSSYNEQFF. CDR3 nucleotide sequence: TGTGCCAGCAGCGGAGCGGGAAGCTCCTACAATGAGCAGTTCTTC.

This chain joins TRBV5-6 and TRBJ1-1; 10 bases match TRBD1. V trimming: 3 bases; J trimming: 5 bases; junction bases outside the gene matches: 4. The length of the CDR3 is 14 residues. CDR1 and CDR2 from the germline V gene are SGHDT and YYEEEE. The CDR3 DNA sequence: TGTGCCAGCAGCTGGGGACAGGGGATGACTGAAGCTTTCTTT. As protein: CASSWGQGMTEAFF.

The DNA of the CDR3 is TGTGCCAGCAGTGAAGCGGGGGGGTTTAGGAACATTCAGTACTTC. Translated: CASSEAGGFRNIQYF. This rearrangement joins TRBV25-1 to TRBJ2-4, with 9 bases identical to TRBD2. The CDR3 consists of 15 residues. The junction had 6 bases not matched to a gene; V was cut back by 2 bases and J by 7 bases. Germline CDR1 MGHDK, CDR2 SYGVNS.

The chain is built from TRBV29-1 and TRBJ1-2; D gene ambiguous. V was cut by 6 bases and J by 4 bases, with 21 bases left in between. CDR1 SQVTM and CDR2 ANQGSEA come from the germline V gene. The CDR3 consists of 15 residues. DNA for the CDR3: TGCAGCGTAGACACCTACTTCCCGCACGGCTATGGCTACACCTTC. It translates to CSVDTYFPHGYGYTF.

The table lists this clone with a count of one. CDR3 loop: CATLPSGGSLANYGYTF. The CDR3 DNA reads as TGTGCCACCCTACCTTCGGGGGGGTCCCTAGCTAACTATGGCTACACCTTC. The rearrangement joins TRBV28 to TRBJ1-2; D may be TRBD1 (5 bases). The CDR3 runs 17 residues. Germline-derived CDR1 and CDR2 are MDHEN and SYDVKM. V lost 10 bases and J 0 bases, leaving 24 bases between the germline ends.